The TCR beta chain under discussion was sequenced for a study of cytomegalovirus exposure and HLA in healthy donors. The PCR ran on 60 Vbeta and 13 Jbeta primers. The method was immunoSEQ multiplex PCR; TCRdb's version includes in-frame clones alone and lacks a portion of them. The sample has over 150,000 clones, about three quarters seen once; the top ten hold over 1.3%. CDR3 length: 16 residues. Germline V gene lookup returns CDR1 LGHNA and CDR2 YNFKEQ. V was clipped by 1 base and J by 2 bases, with 15 bases between them. The chain is built from TRBV4-2 and TRBJ2-7; TRBD2 might be the D (5 bases). The sequence came from a young man in good health and CMV-seronegative. Material: PBMCs. CDR3: CASSQAAVASTYEQYF. The CDR3 region has the DNA TGTGCCAGCAGCCAAGCCGCCGTAGCGAGCACCTACGAGCAGTACTTC.